The T cell receptor (beta chain) under discussion was sequenced for a study of cytomegalovirus exposure and HLA in healthy donors (dated by TCRdb to the late 2010s). A note on the overall study: In an earlier analysis of some 610 of the donors, 276 Gb of sequence data and approximately 100 million unique TCR beta sequences from 150 million to 200 million T cells were reported. To predict cytomegalovirus infection status, the study combined high-throughput TCR immunosequencing, statistical association of individual TCRs with disease status, and machine learning. The later analysis used no new phenotypic data to find candidate immune exposures, relying instead on TCR beta sequences and their occurrence across donors. On average, about 240,000 unique TCR beta nucleotide sequences were sequenced per donor among some 420 genotyped donors of the cohort, with about 17% of those sequences being non-productive. A later analysis re-analyzed previously published TCR beta repertoires from several hundred donors and added high-resolution HLA genotyping to study TCR occurrence patterns. The T cell repertoires of some 700 subjects were profiled by immunosequencing and related to cytomegalovirus serostatus. Donor age, sex, ethnicity and CMV serostatus were compiled alongside the repertoire data. The study was designed to test whether signatures of past pathogen exposure could be identified by cataloging public T cell receptors. Of the 398 genotyped donors, roughly 80% were placed in the genetic ancestry cluster associated with self-reported Caucasian donors. All discovery cohort repertoires had been generated on a single sequencing platform. Roughly five DR-DQ haplotypes were handled as single units for association and clustering, since linkage in the cohort was strong. An earlier analysis of 587 of the donors applied high-throughput TCR beta sequencing to assess whether each TCR beta V gene segment acted as functional or pseudogenic. Along with the roughly 670-subject first cohort, a separate validation cohort of more than 90 different subjects was used. The number of typed donors differed by locus: 629-630 for A, B, C, DRB1 and DQB1; 500 to 550 for DQA1; 600 to 610 for DPA1; and 400 to 480 for DPB1. In a later genetic analysis, genome-wide SNP genotypes for about 65% of the roughly 700 donors were used, and that subset was treated as a discovery cohort. About 280 gigabases of sequencing data and around 88 million unique TCR sequences made up an early release that covered 640 HLA-typed donors. Both class I and class II loci were covered by HLA typing, at four-digit resolution. Broader findings and caveats from the paper: In a later analysis, several top co-occurrence clusters were reported to appear linked to parvovirus B19, influenza, CMV and Epstein-Barr virus. Because counts were too low, roughly 16 rarely observed V segments, including chromosome 9 orphons, were excluded from the earlier analysis of about 500 of the donors. The sequencing pipeline was judged likely to have produced a cluster of highly shared sequence variants as a technical artifact. Compared with equally common non-associated chains, HLA-associated TCR beta chains in a later analysis were more clonally expanded and had lower generation probabilities. Sequencing depth was assumed to be roughly uniform across donors in the presence/absence analyses, though that assumption may not hold. An earlier analysis of some 560 of the donors showed that most TCR beta V segments appeared in productive rearrangements either about 87% or about 30% of the time, which broadly matched IMGT annotations. This cohort had only TCR beta chains sequenced, and the lack of alpha or paired-chain data limited which features could be detected. At a false discovery rate of 0.05, a later analysis linked approximately 18,000 TCR beta sequences to specific HLA alleles. The study listed around 160 TCR beta chains as associated with cytomegalovirus. The classifier was reported to diagnose cytomegalovirus status with high specificity and sensitivity in both the original and validation cohorts. Because HLA typing was unavailable for some donors at each locus, only the typed subset was used in association tests. While some public TCRs were present in many individuals, most TCR sequences turned up only very rarely across donors. A further reported finding was that TCR beta sequences accurately predicted the HLA-A and HLA-B alleles for most subjects in the first cohort. When HLA alleles, especially DR and DQ, strongly co-occurred, attributing TCR associations to individual alleles was difficult. A later analysis found that TCR association rates varied across HLA loci, with DRB1 alleles showing the most associated TCRs and HLA-C alleles the fewest. Linkage disequilibrium might explain the correlated functional status among segregating V segments, but an unknown experimental factor could not be ruled out. In a later genetic analysis, a missense DCLRE1C variant was associated with V-gene and J-gene trimming of TCR beta chains, and the association was replicated in an independent cohort. A few of the identified cytomegalovirus-associated TCR beta chains were confirmed in vitro to be specific for cytomegalovirus antigens. Because the 87-base-pair reads could not distinguish some IMGT-functional V segments, including TRBV6-2 and TRBV6-3, those segments were excluded. It was suggested by the authors that the approach could potentially be generalized to other disease states and immunological phenotypes. In a later genetic analysis, fewer N-insertions in productive TCRs were reported among donors in an Asian-associated ancestry cluster than the approximately 710-donor mean. The only immune exposure information available for the cohort was CMV serostatus. According to a later analysis, most CMV-associated TCR beta chains appeared to be HLA-restricted, and the HLA associations seemed to be driven largely by CMV exposure.

The germline V gene sets CDR1 to LGHNT and CDR2 to FRNRAP. Inclusive of the bounding cysteine and phenylalanine, the CDR3 is 14 residues long. The DNA shown is the 42-base CDR3, in frame from base 1. Germline trimming amounts to 3 bases on V and 4 bases on J, with 3 as the count of junction bases outside the gene matches. A note on this clone: No antigen is known for it. Base qualities are not provided; no much larger clone lies one nucleotide away.

The cohort comprised 670 or so healthy bone marrow donors. All cohort members were sampled while nominally healthy, although unrecorded immune exposures were likely present. The donor was CMV seropositive and belonged to the group of 250 to 300 seropositive cohort members. Each donor provided a peripheral blood sample, and peripheral blood mononuclear cells were used for TCR beta sequencing. Genomic DNA was extracted from the blood cell samples with the Qiagen DNeasy Blood Extraction Kit. The library was prepared using the immunoSEQ multiplex PCR assay. A mixture of 60 forward primers for TCR Vbeta segments and 13 reverse primers for TCR Jbeta segments was used in the multiplex PCR. The CDR3 region of rearranged TCR beta genes was amplified from genomic DNA by a multiplex PCR assay. The Illumina HiSeq System was used to sequence the amplified TCR beta libraries as 87-base-pair reads. In the authors' own workflow: A later analysis tallied around 87 million unique TCR beta chains across the 666 repertoires, and some 10 million of those chains were shared by two or more donors. Raw reads were error-corrected and collapsed into unique sequences by a nearest-neighbor algorithm in which closely related sequences were merged to remove PCR and sequencing errors. V, D and J gene segments were assigned by aligning CDR3 sequences to IMGT reference sequences. For a sequence to be retained, at least a six-nucleotide match to both a V gene segment and a J gene segment was required. A rearrangement was called productive if the CDR3 had no stop codons and remained in frame with V and J, and every other rearrangement was called non-productive. Following IMGT convention, CDR3 was defined as the stretch from the second conserved V-encoded cysteine to the conserved J-encoded phenylalanine. Sequences without an unambiguous match to a single V gene segment were excluded from the earlier analysis of a few hundred of the donors. In an earlier analysis of around 600 of the donors, V segments were called functional above 56.7% productive rearrangements and were called segregating when the between-donor standard deviation exceeded 5%. A statistical classification framework was built for diagnosing cytomegalovirus status from the catalog of TCR beta chain sequences. A later analysis assigned V and J genes by comparing TCR nucleotide sequences with IMGT/GENE-DB human TR gene sequences. In a later analysis, CDR3 sequences and most-parsimonious VDJ recombination scenarios were assigned using the TCRdist pipeline. In a later analysis, each TCR beta chain was defined by its CDR3 amino acid sequence together with its V-gene family, and reads lacking a unique V-gene family were excluded. In a later analysis, approximately 640 highly shared, low-generation-probability nucleotide sequences were removed to address suspected cross-contamination and a sequencing artifact. In a later analysis, a clonal expansion index for each public chain was calculated from normalized within-repertoire ranks of inferred template counts. In a later analysis, generation probabilities were computed with a VDJ recombination model fitted to out-of-frame rearrangements, and the resulting probabilities were checked against IGoR. Hypergeometric tests were used in a later analysis to score TCR-TCR, TCR-HLA and TCR-CMV co-occurrence, with a repertoire-size bias correction applied to the TCR pairs. In a later analysis, false discovery rates were estimated by permuting HLA or CMV assignments 20 times. In a later analysis, co-occurring TCRs were grouped with DBSCAN, and TCRdist sequence similarity was added when clustering was performed within HLA-allele-positive subsets. For co-occurrence clustering, repertoires with fewer than 30,000 or more than 120,000 public chains were excluded, along with four to six repertoires with anomalous nucleotide sharing. TCRdb stores this immuneACCESS table with in-frame sequences only. Part of the clones is absent; in the studies checked, under half of the shortfall reflects unresolved V genes, and no reason is known for the rest. V and J calls and clone size follow that table, whereas D and trimming were derived from the DNA. This sample lists about 160,000 clones; approximately 71% were detected once. The biggest ten clones account for roughly 4.4% of the sample.

The V and J segments used are TRBV12-5 and TRBJ2-1, and 7 junction bases match TRBD1. Material for sequencing was PBMCs. The receptor's source is a woman aged 18-35 years in good health and CMV-seropositive. The sequenced DNA is TGTGCTAGTGGTTTTGGACAGGTTTACAATGAGCAGTTCTTC. Its protein product is CASGFGQVYNEQFF.